These T cell receptor beta chains were read from a single sample in a study of early T cells in non-severe SARS-CoV-2 infection. TCRdb fed the 5' RACE reads into MiXCR, producing one record per CDR3 protein. The sample lists around 60,000 distinct CDR3 sequences; roughly 21% were seen once. The material was whole blood, obtained at baseline. These receptors came from an adult who was a healthcare worker with PCR-confirmed SARS-CoV-2 infection or an uninfected control (not recorded which). Each CDR3 is given with its conserved first and last residue. D genes are given only for firm matches. The size field is filled for only some rows; it gives once, few, many or a size class.

- TRBJ2-7 - TRBV7-2 TGTGCCAGCAGTTCTACGAACCCCTACGAGCAGTACTTC CASSSTNPYEQYF
- TRBJ2-3 - TRBV5-8 TGTGCCAGCAGCTTGTTGGGACTTCCCACAGATACGCAGTATTTT CASSLLGLPTDTQYF
medium-sized TRBJ2-1 - TRBV12-5 TGTGCTAGTGGTTGGACCTATCGGACGGATAACAATGAGCAGTTCTTC CASGWTYRTDNNEQFF
few TRBJ2-1 TRBD1 TRBV15 TGTGCCACCAGCCAGGGAACAGGGGGCAAGAATGAGCAGTTCTTC CATSQGTGGKNEQFF
- TRBJ2-7 - TRBV14 TGTGCCAGCAGCCAAGGGCAGCGCTACGAGCAGTACTTC CASSQGQRYEQYF
- TRBJ2-7 - TRBV9 TGTGCCAGCAGCGTAGCCCCAGGTCAAGGCGAGCAGTACTTC CASSVAPGQGEQYF
- TRBJ2-7 TRBD1 TRBV3-1 TGTGCCAGCAGCTTGCCGACAGGGCCCCGCGAGCAGTACTTC CASSLPTGPREQYF
few TRBJ2-1 - TRBV7-2 TGTGCCAGCAGCTTAAGGGCCCCAAATGGGGAGCAGTTCTTC CASSLRAPNGEQFF
- TRBJ1-1 - TRBV7-9 TGTGCCAGCAAACCGGGGCAGTCGAACACTGAAGCTTTCTTT CASKPGQSNTEAFF
- TRBJ1-5 TRBD1 TRBV6-2/TRBV6-3 TGTGCCAGCAGTTACCGGACAGGGGATCAGCCCCAGCATTTT CASSYRTGDQPQHF
few TRBJ1-1 TRBD1 TRBV2 TGTGCCAGCAGTGACCCACGACAGGGGGCGAACACTGAAGCTTTCTTT CASSDPRQGANTEAFF
- TRBJ1-1 TRBD1 TRBV10-1 TGCGCCAGCAGTGAGTCCCGGGACAGGGGGATTAAAGCTTTCTTT CASSESRDRGIKAFF
- TRBJ2-5 - TRBV7-2 TGTGCCAGCAGCCCACCCGGCCGACCACGGACCCAGTACTTC CASSPPGRPRTQYF
- TRBJ1-1 - TRBV12-3/TRBV12-4 TGTGCCAGCAGGGGGTGGACTGAAGCTTTCTTT CASRGWTEAFF
few TRBJ1-5 TRBD1 TRBV20-1 TGCAGTGCTTCCCGGGACAGAGACTATTATAGCAATCAGCCCCAGCATTTT CSASRDRDYYSNQPQHF
few TRBJ1-1 - TRBV2 TGTGCCAGTGGGACGGAAATGAACACTGAAGCTTTCTTT CASGTEMNTEAFF
- TRBJ1-1 - TRBV5-4 TGTGCCAGCAGCTCGTACGGGACAAGCCGGGCTTTCTTT CASSSYGTSRAFF
- TRBJ1-5 - TRBV12-3/TRBV12-4 TGTGCCAGCAGCCCCCGGGTGAGGGATCAGCCCCAGCATTTT CASSPRVRDQPQHF
many TRBJ1-5 TRBD1 TRBV3-1 TGTGCCAGCAGCCACGGACAGGGCAATCAGCCCCAGCATTTT CASSHGQGNQPQHF
many TRBJ2-1 - TRBV5-6 TGTGCCAGCAGCTTGGAGGGCGGTGGCGAGCAGTTCTTC CASSLEGGGEQFF
- TRBJ1-6 - TRBV20-1 TGCAGTGCTAGACAAACGACAGGACGGAATTCACCCCTCCACTTT CSARQTTGRNSPLHF
few TRBJ2-3 TRBD2 TRBV3-1 TGTGCCAGCAGCCCCCCTAGCGGGCCCCTAGGGGATACGCAGTATTTT CASSPPSGPLGDTQYF
- TRBJ2-1 - TRBV5-4 TGTGCCAGCAGCCAGGGACAATACAATGAGCAGTTCTTC CASSQGQYNEQFF
- TRBJ1-2 TRBD1 TRBV29-1 TGCAGCGTTGACGAGGGGGCGGGCTATGGCTACACCTTC CSVDEGAGYGYTF
few TRBJ2-1 TRBD1 TRBV12-3/TRBV12-4 TGTGCCAGCAGTTTCACCGGGACAGTATACAATGAGCAGTTCTTC CASSFTGTVYNEQFF
many TRBJ2-5 TRBD1 TRBV6-2/TRBV6-3 TGTGCCAGCAGTAACAGGGGGCCCAGGGAGACCCAGTACTTC CASSNRGPRETQYF
many TRBJ2-1 - TRBV10-2 TGCGCCAGCATTGGGTACAATGAGCAGTTCTTC CASIGYNEQFF
- TRBJ2-3 - TRBV7-9 TGTGCCAGCAGCGTCACTAGTCTCGCAGATACGCAGTATTTT CASSVTSLADTQYF
- TRBJ1-6 - TRBV7-9 TGTGCCAGCAGTCCCCTTCCCATTGGCACCCTCCACTTT CASSPLPIGTLHF
- TRBJ1-4 TRBD1 TRBV9 TGTGCCAGCAGCCCACAGACAGGGGTTAACGAAAAACTGTTTTTT CASSPQTGVNEKLFF
few TRBJ2-2 - TRBV2 TGTGCCAGCCTCCGGGACACCCCGAACACCGGGGAGCTGTTTTTT CASLRDTPNTGELFF
few TRBJ1-1 - TRBV27 TGTGCCAGCAGTAGATACATGAACACTGAAGCTTTCTTT CASSRYMNTEAFF
few TRBJ2-1 - TRBV12-3/TRBV12-4 TGTGCCAGCAGTACTCGGACCACTAAACAGGACAATGAGCAGTTCTTC CASSTRTTKQDNEQFF